This T cell receptor beta chain emerged from a study of blood T cells in healthy people across ages. General study points: CMV status of donors was not determined, possibly confounding expanded clonotype changes. PBMCs left unsorted prevented a conclusive naive versus antigen-experienced comparison.

With a J-beta primer mix and a sample-barcoded 5' primer, a second PCR ran roughly 6 to 11 cycles. TCRdb ran MiXCR on the 5' RACE reads and lists one entry per CDR3 protein. The table includes approximately 820,000 distinct CDR3 sequences, roughly 44% detected once. To note about this clonotype: Its specificity is not known. A much larger clone differs by one base, so this may be a read error.

The CDR3 sequence is 11 residues long. Germline V CDR1 and CDR2: MDHEN, SYDVKM. This chain connects TRBV28 to TRBJ2-7; D gene unclear. The specimen sequenced was blood. This TCR came from a man aged 55 to 69 in good health. The CDR3 nucleotides read TGTGACAGCAGTTTAAGTACAGAGCAGTACTTC. It translates to CDSSLSTEQYF. The complete variable domain, with remaining parts taken from reference TRBV28 and TRBJ2-7, reads DVKVTQSSRYLVKRTGEKVFLECVQDMDHENMFWYRQDPGLGLRLIYFSYDVKMKEKGDIPEGYSVSREKKERFSLILESASTNQTSMYLCDSSLSTEQYFGPGTRLTVT.